One T cell receptor (beta chain) is described in this entry. Profiled with immunoSEQ multiplex PCR; TCRdb holds only in-frame clones, not every one. The table shows approximately 50,000 clones, with approximately 91% occurring only once. This entry is derived from a study of OX40 agonist ivuxolimab in advanced cancers. For the study at large: Mean age approximately 61 years, range roughly 20 to 85; roughly 82% male.

Germline loops: CDR1 MNHNS, CDR2 SASEGT. The CDR3 spans 15 residues. With 5 bases clipped from V and 0 bases from J, the junction kept 2 bases outside the gene matches. The receptor was isolated from an adult with an advanced solid tumor such as melanoma, head and neck, liver or kidney cancer. The chain links TRBV6-1 to TRBJ2-1; 9 bases are shared with TRBD2. Sequenced material: CD4+ or CD8+ T cells sorted from blood, taken in a trial of the OX40 agonist ivuxolimab. The CDR3 DNA reads as TGTGCCAGCAGTAGCGGGAGGAGCTCCTACAATGAGCAGTTCTTC. It yields the protein CASSSGRSSYNEQFF.